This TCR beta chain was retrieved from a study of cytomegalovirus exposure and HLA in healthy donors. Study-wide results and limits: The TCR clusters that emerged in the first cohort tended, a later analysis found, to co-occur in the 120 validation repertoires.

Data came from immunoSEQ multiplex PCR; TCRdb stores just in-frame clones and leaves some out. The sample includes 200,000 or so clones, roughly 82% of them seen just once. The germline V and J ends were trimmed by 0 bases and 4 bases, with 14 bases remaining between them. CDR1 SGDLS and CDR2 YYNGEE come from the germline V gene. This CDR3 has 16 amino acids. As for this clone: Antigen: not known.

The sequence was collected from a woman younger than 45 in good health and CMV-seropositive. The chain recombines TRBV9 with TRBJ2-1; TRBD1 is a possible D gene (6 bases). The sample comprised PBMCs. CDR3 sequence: CASSVALQGLYNEQFF. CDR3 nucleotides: TGTGCCAGCAGCGTAGCATTACAGGGCTTATACAATGAGCAGTTCTTC.